This T cell receptor beta chain was observed in a study of early T cells in non-severe SARS-CoV-2 infection. Study summary: Sequencing of unsorted whole blood was done on bulk RNA, leaving chains unpaired.

CDR3 length: 15 amino acids. Trimming at V came to 5 bases and at J to 2 bases, leaving 6 bases not matched to a gene. This clonotype appeared many times. One entry per CDR3 protein, called by TCRdb with MiXCR from the 5' RACE reads. The sample records 95,000 to 100,000 distinct CDR3 sequences, around 13% being singletons. The sequenced sample was whole blood. This sequence was found in an adult who was a healthcare worker with PCR-confirmed SARS-CoV-2 infection or an uninfected control (not recorded which). This rearrangement joins TRBV12-3 or TRBV12-4 to TRBJ2-3; TRBD2 matches at 8 bases. The CDR3 region is CASSTGTSDTDTQYF. In nucleotides, the CDR3 is TGTGCCAGCAGTACAGGGACTAGTGACACAGATACGCAGTATTTT.